The entry below describes one T cell receptor (beta chain). Its antigen remains unidentified. Primers: 60 Vbeta forward and 13 Jbeta reverse. TCRdb keeps only in-frame clones here, not all; method: immunoSEQ multiplex PCR. This repertoire shows some 190,000 clones, about four fifths found once; its top ten account for about 1.9%. The entry originates in a study of cytomegalovirus exposure and HLA in healthy donors. Study results and caveats: A previous analysis found most TCR beta V segments productive roughly 90% or roughly 30% of the time. A few of the chains that were CMV-associated were confirmed in vitro to be specific for CMV antigens.

The CDR3 spans 14 residues. Germline lookup yields CDR1 SGHDN and CDR2 FVKESK. The V gene lost 0 bases and the J gene lost 7 bases, with 13 bases spanning the gap. The chain combines TRBV14 with TRBJ2-7; D is perhaps TRBD2 (5 bases). The TCR was taken from a woman aged 25 to 39 in good health and CMV-seronegative. The sequencing sample was made of PBMCs. In DNA form, the CDR3 reads TGTGCCAGCAGCCAAGAAATCCGAGGGAGTGAGCAGTACTTC. It encodes CASSQEIRGSEQYF.